This TCR beta chain was retrieved from a study of blood T cells in healthy people across ages. A J-beta primer mix and a sample-barcoded 5' primer were used in a second PCR of roughly 6 to 11 cycles. Via MiXCR, TCRdb re-called the 5' RACE reads, giving one row per CDR3 protein. The table shows some 760,000 distinct CDR3 sequences, with more than 20% occurring only once. This clonotype was found a few times. Trimming took 4 bases from V and 3 from J; bases not matched to a gene: 7. CDR3 length: 15 amino acids. Germline V CDR1 and CDR2: MGHDK, SYGVNS. In addition, the sample was reused for a study of T cells of mothers and their children.

The chain combines TRBV25-1 with TRBJ2-5; the match to TRBD1 covers 8 bases. This TCR derives from a boy between 10 and 17 years old in good health. Specimen: blood. CDR3: CASSGAGTGKETQYF. CDR3 coding DNA: TGTGCCAGCAGTGGTGCCGGGACAGGTAAAGAGACCCAGTACTTC.